Following are 7 T cell receptor beta chains from one sample sequenced in a study of early T cells in non-severe SARS-CoV-2 infection. TCRdb independently ran MiXCR on the 5' RACE reads; one entry per CDR3 protein. The sample consists of more than 20,000 distinct CDR3 sequences, around 4.2% of them appearing once. The sample was whole blood. The receptors shown here come from an adult who was a healthcare worker with PCR-confirmed SARS-CoV-2 infection or an uninfected control (not recorded which).

Notes on this clonotype: The germline gene is not matched at one end of the junction; a read error may be the cause. This chain uses TRBV9 with TRBJ2-7; the D gene could be TRBD1 or TRBD2 (6 bases each). Germline CDR1 is SGDLS and CDR2 is YYNGEE. The CDR3 contains 16 residues. CDR3 nucleotides: TGTGCCAGCAGCGTAGCCCCATACGAGGGGGGCTACGTGCAGTACTTC. This sequence encodes CASSVAPYEGGYVQYF.

In its sample, this clonotype was seen many times. This chain connects TRBV5-8 to TRBJ1-6; D may be TRBD1 (6 bases). The V gene's germline CDR1 is SGHTS and CDR2 YDEGEE. The V end lost 4 bases, the J end lost 7 bases, and 18 bases lay between the germline ends. The CDR3 is 16 residues long. CDR3 residues: CASSPLGRGGNSPLHF. DNA for the CDR3: TGTGCCAGCAGCCCCCTCGGCAGGGGAGGAAATTCACCCCTCCACTTT. The full variable domain, with the rest looked up from reference TRBV5-8 and TRBJ1-6, is EAGVTQSPTHLIKTRGQQATLRCSPISGHTSVYWYQQALGLGLQFLLWYDEGEERNRGNFPPRFSGRQFPNYSSELNVNALELEDSALYLCASSPLGRGGNSPLHFGNGTRLTVT.

Ten or more counts support this clonotype. The chain employs TRBV18 and TRBJ1-5; the D gene is possibly TRBD1 (5 bases). Germline-derived CDR1 and CDR2 are KGHSH and LQKENI. Trimming took 0 bases from V and 5 from J, leaving 11 bases between them. The CDR3 has 15 residues. CDR3 in DNA: TGTGCCAGCTCACCACCGGGGGGGTCGGATCAGCCCCAGCATTTT. It codes for CASSPPGGSDQPQHF.

This clonotype was observed a handful of times. The chain joins TRBV5-1 to TRBJ1-1, with D possibly being TRBD1 (5 bases). This CDR3 is 13 amino acids long. Per germline, CDR1 SGHRS and CDR2 YFSETQ. Trimming removed 7 bases from V and 4 bases from J, with 14 bases in between. This CDR3 reads CASRGDVGTEAFF. The CDR3 coding sequence is TGCGCCAGCCGGGGGGATGTTGGCACTGAAGCTTTCTTT.

A few counts support this clonotype. The chain combines TRBV7-3 with TRBJ2-1; weak D call: TRBD2 (5 bases). Trimming stripped 5 bases from V and 13 bases from J, with 18 bases between. From germline, CDR1 is SGHTA and CDR2 FQGTGA. This CDR3 has 13 residues. The CDR3 coding sequence is TGTGCCAGCAGCCGCTCGGAGGCGGAACCACAGTTCTTC. The encoded protein is CASSRSEAEPQFF.

This clonotype was detected many times. The rearrangement uses TRBV28 and TRBJ1-1; D not resolved. V gave up 8 bases and J gave up 11 bases, with 18 bases separating them. This CDR3 has 12 residues. Germline V gives CDR1 MDHEN, CDR2 SYDVKM. The CDR3, as DNA: TGTGCCAGCTCCTCATCCCCGGACGGGGCTTTCTTT. It specifies CASSSSPDGAFF.

This clonotype has at least ten counts. V is TRBV7-9 and J is TRBJ2-5; D uncertain. The V end lost 6 bases, the J end lost 4 bases, and 3 bases lay between the germline ends. CDR3 length: 10 amino acids. Germline V lookup: CDR1 SEHNR, CDR2 FQNEAQ (reference sequence). CDR3 residues: CASSIETQYF. In DNA, the CDR3 is TGTGCCAGCAGTATAGAGACCCAGTACTTC.